Shown below are 27 T cell receptor beta chains from a single sample sequenced in a study of CD8+ T cells in alopecia areata. RNA extraction was followed by reverse transcription into cDNA, which acted as the sequencing template. Assay used: immunoSEQ multiplex PCR; TCRdb lists only in-frame clones, some missing. This sample has about 130,000 clones; about 60% occur once, and the top ten carry roughly 6.5%. Sequenced material: CD4+ T cells sorted from blood, taken at week 0. The receptor source for this set is a human donor with alopecia areata.

V gene TRBV4-1 combines with J gene TRBJ1-5; weak D call: TRBD1 (6 bases). V was shortened by 6 bases and J by 4 bases, with 10 bases between the two germline ends. Germline loops: CDR1 MGHRA, CDR2 YSYEKL. The CDR3 has 13 residues. The CDR3 reads CASSRQDNQPQHF. CDR3 in DNA: TGCGCCAGCAGTCGACAGGATAATCAGCCCCAGCATTTT.

The chain couples TRBV11-3 to TRBJ2-7; TRBD1 matches at 7 bases. Trimming cost V 5 bases and J 0 bases; bases outside gene matches: 13. This CDR3 region has 17 residues. Germline lookup yields CDR1 SGHNT and CDR2 YENEEA. The CDR3: CASSRSEGQWSSYEQYF. CDR3 DNA sequence: TGTGCCAGCAGCCGCTCAGAGGGACAGTGGAGCTCCTACGAGCAGTACTTC.

The rearrangement uses TRBV7-8 and TRBJ1-6; D ambiguous. This CDR3 has 15 residues. Trimming took off 4 bases at V and 6 bases at J, with 13 bases between the two ends. CDR1 and CDR2 (germline): SGHVS, FQNEAQ. CDR3 DNA: TGTGCCAGCAGCTCCGAAGGGATTGGTAATTCACCCCTCCACTTT. This encodes CASSSEGIGNSPLHF.

On this clone itself: In the same sample, other DNA sequences code for this CDR3. The chain is built from TRBV7-8 and TRBJ2-7; no definite D call. This CDR3 is built from 11 residues. V dropped 2 bases and J dropped 4 bases, with 3 bases sitting between them. Germline-derived CDR1 and CDR2 are SGHVS and FQNEAQ. The CDR3 sequence is CASSLRYEQYF. The CDR3 DNA is TGTGCCAGCAGCTTAAGATACGAGCAGTACTTC.

This clone was seen more than once but under ten times. Additional DNA sequences in this sample encode the identical CDR3. The rearrangement uses TRBV5-1 and TRBJ1-2; D unclear. CDR3 length equals 12 residues. Trimming shortened V by 0 bases and J by 4 bases, and 4 bases separated the two germline ends. Germline loops: CDR1 SGHRS, CDR2 YFSETQ. CDR3 DNA: TGCGCCAGCAGCTTGGAGGGCTATGGCTACACCTTC. Protein product: CASSLEGYGYTF.

V usage is TRBV7-2 and J usage is TRBJ1-5; D gene uncertain. Germline loops: CDR1 SGHTA, CDR2 FQGNSA. Trimming took 3 bases from V and 8 from J, leaving 11 bases between them. The CDR3 is 13 residues long. The DNA for the CDR3 is TGTGCCAGCAGCTTTGGAGGGAGGGAGCCCCAGCATTTT. Residues: CASSFGGREPQHF.

The chain has TRBV4-1 and TRBJ2-1; D gene unclear. The CDR3 length is 15 residues. Germline V gene data show CDR1 as MGHRA and CDR2 as YSYEKL. With 3 bases removed from V and 0 bases from J, the gap between germline ends came to 9 bases. For the CDR3, the DNA is TGCGCCAGCAGCCAGGACCCGAACTCCTACAATGAGCAGTTCTTC. It codes for CASSQDPNSYNEQFF.

The V and J genes are TRBV11-2 and TRBJ1-1; D gene uncertain. The CDR3 is made up of 13 amino acids. Trimming pared 0 bases from V and 9 bases from J, leaving 11 bases between. The germline V gene encodes CDR1 SGHAT and CDR2 FQNNGV. The DNA for the CDR3 is TGTGCCAGCAGCTTAGATCTATCGGGGAAAGCTTTCTTT. It encodes CASSLDLSGKAFF.

The chain carries TRBV5-5 and TRBJ2-4; possibly TRBD1 for D (6 bases). CDR3 size: 15 residues. V lost 4 bases to trimming and J lost 5 bases, with 16 bases between them. Looked up from germline, CDR1 is SGHKS and CDR2 is YYEKEE (reference sequence). For the CDR3, the DNA is TGTGCCAGCAGCCAAGAAACAGGGAAAGAAAACATTCAGTACTTC. Protein sequence: CASSQETGKENIQYF.

As to this clone: Other DNA sequences in this sample translate to the same CDR3. V is TRBV30 and J is TRBJ1-5; D unclear. The germline CDR1 and CDR2 sequences are GTSNPN and SVGIG (reference sequence). The CDR3 is 13 residues long. V lost 1 base, J lost 0 bases, and 4 bases lay in between. CDR3 bases: TGTGCCTGGAGTGGGAATAGCAATCAGCCCCAGCATTTT. This encodes CAWSGNSNQPQHF.

This chain links TRBV6-5 with TRBJ2-7; D unresolved. Germline V CDR1 and CDR2: MNHEY, SVGAGI. CDR3 length: 13 amino acids. The V gene lost 6 bases and the J gene lost 2 bases, with 11 bases spanning the gap. CDR3: CASSHPLTYEQYF. CDR3 bases: TGTGCCAGCAGCCATCCCCTGACCTACGAGCAGTACTTC.

This clone was counted only a few times. CDR3 amino acids: CASSYSNRNTEAFF. The CDR3 DNA sequence: TGTGCCAGCAGTTACTCGAACAGGAACACTGAAGCTTTCTTT. The chain carries TRBV6-6 and TRBJ1-1, with D unresolved. V gave up 0 bases and J gave up 1 base, with 6 bases separating them. In germline, CDR1 is MNHNY, CDR2 SVGAGI (reference sequence). The CDR3 extends over 14 amino acids.

This clone came up a few times. The chain has TRBV29-1 and TRBJ2-7; perhaps TRBD1 as D (5 bases). Germline V gives CDR1 SQVTM, CDR2 ANQGSEA. Trimming shortened V by 0 bases and J by 7 bases, and 13 bases separated the two germline ends. The CDR3 has 13 amino acids. The chain's CDR3 is CSVEDRVMREQYF. The CDR3, as DNA: TGCAGCGTTGAAGACAGGGTGATGAGGGAGCAGTACTTC.

Only a few counts were recorded for this clone. This chain joins TRBV29-1 and TRBJ2-7, with 9 bases identical to TRBD2. Germline V gives CDR1 SQVTM, CDR2 ANQGSEA. The CDR3 runs 13 residues. V shed 6 bases, J shed 5 bases, and the junction held 8 bases outside the gene matches. CDR3 nucleotides: TGCAGCGTGACCGGGACTAGCCGGAACGAGCAGTACTTC. Its translation: CSVTGTSRNEQYF.

A few counts support this clone. This CDR3 reads CASSLAGAQFF. DNA of the CDR3: TGTGCCAGCAGCTTAGCGGGGGCGCAGTTCTTC. V is TRBV6-5 and J is TRBJ2-1, with TRBD2 identical over 9 bases. The CDR3 spans 11 residues. Germline V gene data show CDR1 as MNHEY and CDR2 as SVGAGI. The trim removed 6 bases at V and 12 bases at J, leaving 3 bases unmatched.

V is TRBV2 and J is TRBJ1-5; D uncertain. From germline, CDR1 is SNHLY and CDR2 FYNNEI. This CDR3 spans 15 amino acids. Trimming took off 3 bases at V and 3 bases at J, with 12 bases between the two ends. The CDR3 region is CASSEDGLYNQPQHF. For the CDR3, the DNA is TGTGCCAGCAGTGAGGACGGATTATACAATCAGCCCCAGCATTTT.

This clone was observed a handful of times. The V call is TRBV4-1, the J call TRBJ2-5; 7 bases fit TRBD2. The germline V gene encodes CDR1 MGHRA and CDR2 YSYEKL. V trimming: 0 bases; J trimming: 0 bases; junction bases outside the gene matches: 7. The CDR3 consists of 17 residues. CDR3 coding DNA: TGCGCCAGCAGCCAAGATTGGGCTAGCGGCCACCAAGAGACCCAGTACTTC. Protein product: CASSQDWASGHQETQYF.

V and J are TRBV7-2 and TRBJ2-3, with 15 bases aligning to TRBD2. The V gene end was trimmed by 5 bases and the J gene end by 3 bases; junction bases not matched to a gene: 9. This CDR3 contains 18 residues. Germline V gives CDR1 SGHTA, CDR2 FQGNSA. CDR3 nucleotide sequence: TGTGCCAGCAGCACAGGGGGACTAGCGGGGGGAAGGACAGATACGCAGTATTTT. This codes for CASSTGGLAGGRTDTQYF.

CDR3 DNA: TGTGCCAGCAGTTCGGGAGCTAACTATGGCTACACCTTC. This codes for CASSSGANYGYTF. V gene TRBV6-5 combines with J gene TRBJ1-2; D gene unclear. From germline, CDR1 is MNHEY and CDR2 SVGAGI. The length of the CDR3 is 13 residues. Trimming shortened V by 4 bases and J by 0 bases, and 6 bases separated the two germline ends.

This chain uses TRBV7-2 with TRBJ1-2; TRBD1 matches 9 bases. The CDR3 sequence is 15 residues long. J lost 5 bases, V lost 5 bases, and 9 bases had no gene match. Per germline, CDR1 SGHTA and CDR2 FQGNSA. CDR3 amino acids: CASSHGTGTQYGYTF. The DNA for the CDR3 is TGTGCCAGCAGCCACGGGACAGGGACCCAGTATGGCTACACCTTC.

Here the CDR3 reads CASSLGQVRGYTF. The DNA of the CDR3 is TGTGCCAGCAGCTTAGGACAGGTTCGCGGCTACACCTTC. This chain connects TRBV7-9 to TRBJ1-2; the D gene is possibly TRBD1 (6 bases). Trimming removed 1 base at V and 8 bases at J, with 11 bases between. The CDR3 loop spans 13 amino acids. Germline lookup yields CDR1 SEHNR and CDR2 FQNEAQ (reference sequence).

This clone was counted a few times. The chain couples TRBV6-5 to TRBJ1-6, with 8 bases fitting TRBD1. After removal of 2 bases from V and 7 bases from J, the junction contained 4 bases not matched to a gene. The CDR3 spans 15 residues. CDR1 MNHEY and CDR2 SVGAGI come from the germline V gene. The DNA for the CDR3 is TGTGCCAGCAGTTACGGAGACAGGGGAAATTCACCCCTCCACTTT. This sequence encodes CASSYGDRGNSPLHF.

This clone occurred a few times. This chain uses TRBV4-2 with TRBJ1-5, with D perhaps matching TRBD1 (5 bases). CDR3 size: 15 residues. The V gene lost 0 bases and the J gene lost 5 bases, with 11 bases spanning the gap. CDR1 and CDR2 (germline): LGHNA, YNFKEQ. CDR3 residues: CASSQDWLGDQPQHF. The CDR3 bases are TGTGCCAGCAGCCAAGATTGGTTGGGGGATCAGCCCCAGCATTTT.

The CDR3 reads CAISEAQGDYGYTF. The DNA of the CDR3 is TGTGCCATCAGTGAAGCACAGGGGGACTATGGCTACACCTTC. V gene TRBV10-3 combines with J gene TRBJ1-2; 8 bases are shared with TRBD1. This CDR3 has 14 residues. Germline-derived CDR1 and CDR2 are ENHRY and SYGVKD. V was clipped by 3 bases and J by 3 bases; unmatched bases: 3.

This clone was observed a few times. The V call is TRBV19, the J call TRBJ1-1, with 7 bases identical to TRBD1. This CDR3 spans 15 amino acids. The V gene's germline CDR1 is LNHDA and CDR2 SQIVND (reference sequence). Losses at the gene ends were 5 bases for V and 0 bases for J; bases not matched to a gene: 6. The CDR3 bases are TGTGCCAGTAGTCTTGGGGGACAGATGAACACTGAAGCTTTCTTT. Residues: CASSLGGQMNTEAFF.

V gene TRBV5-1 combines with J gene TRBJ1-5; D is possibly TRBD1 (5 bases). V dropped 0 bases and J dropped 1 base, with 11 bases sitting between them. The CDR3 contains 16 residues. Germline V gene sequence: CDR1 SGHRS, CDR2 YFSETQ. In DNA form, the CDR3 reads TGCGCCAGCAGCTTGGATGGGGACGGGAGCAATCAGCCCCAGCATTTT. Translating gives CASSLDGDGSNQPQHF.

The chain is built from TRBV28 and TRBJ2-3; D uncertain. The V gene's germline CDR1 is MDHEN and CDR2 SYDVKM. Deletions cut 3 bases from V and 6 bases from J, with 7 bases between. CDR3 length: 12 amino acids. CDR3 loop: CASSFVQDTQYF. In nucleotides, the CDR3 is TGTGCCAGCAGTTTCGTTCAGGATACGCAGTATTTT.